The entry below describes one T cell receptor beta chain. Antigen: not known. Germline CDR1 reads KGHSH; CDR2 reads LQKENI. Trimming removed 3 bases from V and 0 bases from J, with 8 bases in between. The CDR3 extends over 14 amino acids. The PCR had 60 Vbeta and 13 Jbeta primers. Sequencing was performed with immunoSEQ multiplex PCR; in TCRdb, only in-frame clones are kept and a portion is missing. The sample yields around 190,000 clones, around 77% seen once. This entry comes from a study of cytomegalovirus exposure and HLA in healthy donors. Regarding the study as a whole: In a later analysis, across HLA loci, associated TCR counts were highest for DRB1, lowest for HLA-C.

The source material was PBMCs. This TCR came from a woman aged 30 to 39 in good health and CMV-seronegative. The V gene is TRBV18, the J gene TRBJ1-1; tentative D call: TRBD1 (5 bases). CDR3 residues: CASSPRQMNTEAFF. The CDR3 nucleotides are TGTGCCAGCTCACCGAGACAGATGAACACTGAAGCTTTCTTT. Full variable domain (remainder filled in from reference TRBV18 and TRBJ1-1): NAGVMQNPRHLVRRRGQEARLRCSPMKGHSHVYWYRQLPEEGLKFMVYLQKENIIDESGMPKERFSAEFPKEGPSILRIQQVVRGDSAAYFCASSPRQMNTEAFFGQGTRLTVV.